The 25 T cell receptor beta chains given below trace back to one sample, sequenced in a study of blood T cell repertoires in COVID-19. Only in-frame clones appear in the TCRdb table, and some are missing; sequencing was by immunoSEQ multiplex PCR. The sample has 130,000 to 150,000 clones, roughly 90% seen once. Sequencing input: peripheral blood. All receptors derive from a man aged 45 to 65 with active or convalescent COVID-19.

The V call is TRBV28, the J call TRBJ2-7, with 7 bases matching TRBD2. Germline values: CDR1 MDHEN, CDR2 SYDVKM. The CDR3 is 12 residues long. V gave up 6 bases and J gave up 2 bases; unmatched junction bases: 1. This CDR3 is CASRGLTYEQYF. The CDR3 DNA follows: TGTGCCAGCAGGGGACTAACCTACGAGCAGTACTTC. The full variable domain, its missing parts supplied by reference TRBV28 and TRBJ2-7, is DVKVTQSSRYLVKRTGEKVFLECVQDMDHENMFWYRQDPGLGLRLIYFSYDVKMKEKGDIPEGYSVSREKKERFSLILESASTNQTSMYLCASRGLTYEQYFGPGTRLTVT.

The chain couples TRBV2 to TRBJ1-3, with D possibly being TRBD1 (5 bases). The germline V gene has CDR1 SNHLY and CDR2 FYNNEI. The length of the CDR3 is 14 residues. V gave up 4 bases and J gave up 2 bases, with 9 bases separating them. The CDR3 DNA follows: TGTGCCAGCAGTGCGGGGGACGCTGGAAACACCATATATTTT. This gives the protein CASSAGDAGNTIYF. Filled out from reference TRBV2 and TRBJ1-3, the complete variable domain reads EPEVTQTPSHQVTQMGQEVILRCVPISNHLYFYWYRQILGQKVEFLVSFYNNEISEKSEIFDDQFSVERPDGSNFTLKIRSTKLEDSAMYFCASSAGDAGNTIYFGEGSWLTVV.

This clone occurred a few times. The chain employs TRBV4-1 and TRBJ2-1; TRBD1 aligns across 8 bases. This CDR3 comprises 11 residues. The trim removed 9 bases at V and 13 bases at J, leaving 8 bases unmatched. Germline V gives CDR1 MGHRA, CDR2 YSYEKL. The CDR3: CASKSGGLQFF. For the CDR3, the DNA is TGCGCCAGTAAATCAGGGGGCCTACAGTTCTTC.

The V call is TRBV19, the J call TRBJ2-3; D possibly corresponds to TRBD2 (5 bases). The V end lost 6 bases, the J end lost 2 bases, and 18 bases lay between the germline ends. This CDR3 contains 16 residues. Germline-derived CDR1 and CDR2 are LNHDA and SQIVND (reference sequence). The CDR3 loop is CASSQTPGLPTDTQYF. In nucleotides, the CDR3 is TGTGCCAGTAGCCAAACTCCCGGACTGCCCACAGATACGCAGTATTTT.

J is TRBJ2-7 and V is TRBV27; possible D gene TRBD2, 7 bases. Trimming pared 2 bases from V and 0 bases from J, leaving 11 bases between. The CDR3 is 15 amino acids. Germline assignment: CDR1 MNHEY and CDR2 SMNVEV (reference sequence). The CDR3 nucleotides are TGTGCCAGCAGTTTACGGGGGGCTCCCTCCTACGAGCAGTACTTC. It is translated as CASSLRGAPSYEQYF.

V is TRBV29-1 and J is TRBJ2-5; 7 nucleotides line up with TRBD2. CDR3 length: 14 residues. V lost 8 bases, J lost 1 base, and 10 bases stayed unmatched. Per germline, CDR1 SQVTM and CDR2 ANQGSEA. DNA of the CDR3: TGCAGCACCAGGCGAGGGACTACCCAAGAGACCCAGTACTTC. Amino acid sequence: CSTRRGTTQETQYF.

This chain links TRBV6-6 with TRBJ1-6; TRBD1 is a possible D gene (6 bases). From germline, CDR1 is MNHNY and CDR2 SVGAGI (reference sequence). Between the trimmed V and J ends, which lost 0 bases and 11 bases, there was a span of 11 bases. This CDR3 contains 14 residues. DNA of the CDR3: TGTGCCAGCAGTTACTCGATCGGGACACCACCCCTCCACTTT. It yields the protein CASSYSIGTPPLHF.

This sequence joins TRBV10-3 and TRBJ2-7; 7 bases map to TRBD1. V dropped 3 bases and J dropped 2; count of bases not matched to a gene: 10. Looked up from germline, CDR1 is ENHRY and CDR2 is SYGVKD. The CDR3 consists of 16 residues. CDR3 sequence (DNA): TGTGCCATCAGTGAAAACGCAGGACAGGCGGCCTACGAGCAGTACTTC. It specifies CAISENAGQAAYEQYF.

J is TRBJ1-5 and V is TRBV7-2, with D possibly TRBD1 on 5 matching bases. Per the germline V gene, CDR1 is SGHTA and CDR2 is FQGNSA. This CDR3 comprises 15 residues. Between the trimmed V and J ends, which lost 3 bases and 7 bases, there was a span of 16 bases. The CDR3 is CASSLYSGKDQPQHF. CDR3 bases: TGTGCCAGCAGCTTGTATTCAGGGAAGGACCAGCCCCAGCATTTT.

This clone was picked up a small number of times. V gene TRBV6-5 combines with J gene TRBJ2-7; no clear D. The CDR3 totals 12 residues. The germline V gene has CDR1 MNHEY and CDR2 SVGAGI. Trimming took 8 bases from V and 3 from J, leaving 11 bases between them. CDR3 nucleotide sequence: TGTGCCAGCGGCCCCCGAGGCTACGAGCAGTACTTC. Amino acid sequence: CASGPRGYEQYF.

This clone was seen more than once but under ten times. The J gene is TRBJ1-4, the V gene TRBV7-8; TRBD1 is a possible D gene (5 bases). This CDR3 contains 16 residues. The germline gives CDR1 SGHVS, CDR2 FQNEAQ. Between the trimmed V and J ends, which lost 5 bases and 4 bases, there was a span of 17 bases. The CDR3 sequence is CASSVVGWQGNEKLFF. The CDR3, as DNA: TGTGCCAGCAGCGTAGTGGGGTGGCAGGGTAATGAAAAACTGTTTTTT.

The chain links TRBV19 to TRBJ2-3; 12 bases agree with TRBD2. This CDR3 region has 16 residues. Per germline, CDR1 LNHDA and CDR2 SQIVND (reference sequence). Unmatched junction bases numbered 4, after V lost 6 bases and J lost 0 bases. The CDR3 loop is CASSLGLAGSTDTQYF. DNA for the CDR3: TGTGCCAGTAGCCTTGGACTAGCGGGGAGCACAGATACGCAGTATTTT.

The rearrangement joins TRBV6-6 to TRBJ2-1; TRBD2 agrees at 12 bases. Trimming cost V 5 bases and J 2 bases; bases outside gene matches: 16. The CDR3 extends over 20 amino acids. Germline V gene data show CDR1 as MNHNY and CDR2 as SVGAGI (reference sequence). In nucleotides, the CDR3 is TGTGCCAGCAGTCCACGCCCGGCTAGCGGGAGGGCCAGGGCCTACAATGAGCAGTTCTTC. Translation gives CASSPRPASGRARAYNEQFF.

This sequence joins TRBV24-1 and TRBJ1-5; D remains ambiguous. The germline CDR1 and CDR2 sequences are KGHDR and SFDVKD. V lost 4 bases and J lost 4, with 10 bases in between. The length of the CDR3 is 14 residues. The CDR3 is CATSEGSGNQPQHF. CDR3 in DNA: TGTGCCACCAGTGAAGGGTCGGGGAATCAGCCCCAGCATTTT.

This chain joins TRBV15 and TRBJ1-2; a possible D gene is TRBD1 (5 bases). Trimming removed 0 bases from V and 2 bases from J, with 10 bases in between. The germline V gene has CDR1 LNHNV and CDR2 YYDKDF (reference sequence). The CDR3 is 15 amino acids. CDR3 in DNA: TGTGCCACCAGCAGAGATCGTCCAGGGAACTATGGCTACACCTTC. Translating it yields CATSRDRPGNYGYTF.

The V gene is TRBV28, the J gene TRBJ2-2; TRBD2 aligns across 7 bases. Losses at the gene ends were 6 bases for V and 6 bases for J; bases not matched to a gene: 7. CDR3 length: 14 residues. CDR1 is MDHEN and CDR2 is SYDVKM in the germline V gene. In nucleotides, the CDR3 is TGTGCCAGCAGCTTGCAGGGAGGGTCCGGGGAGCTGTTTTTT. It is translated as CASSLQGGSGELFF.

The J gene is TRBJ1-4, the V gene TRBV4-1; 12 positions match TRBD1. CDR1 and CDR2 (germline): MGHRA, YSYEKL. V lost 0 bases, J lost 7 bases, and 3 bases stayed unmatched. The length of the CDR3 is 16 residues. CDR3 in DNA: TGCGCCAGCAGCCAAGAGGGGACAGGGGGCATTGAAAAACTGTTTTTT. Amino acid sequence: CASSQEGTGGIEKLFF.

J is TRBJ1-1 and V is TRBV29-1, with D tentatively TRBD1 (6 bases). CDR3 length: 12 residues. Trimming shortened V by 5 bases and J by 1 base, and 8 bases separated the two germline ends. Germline V gives CDR1 SQVTM, CDR2 ANQGSEA. The DNA for the CDR3 is TGCAGCGTTCGGGGACAGAACACTGAAGCTTTCTTT. Amino acids: CSVRGQNTEAFF.

The chain joins TRBV4-3 to TRBJ1-3, with a tentative D call TRBD1 (6 bases). CDR1 is LGHNA and CDR2 is YSLEER in the germline V gene. V was trimmed by 1 base and J by 6 bases, leaving 16 bases between them. CDR3 length: 16 residues. The CDR3 is CASSQVSAGVENTIYF. The CDR3 nucleotides are TGCGCCAGCAGCCAAGTTAGCGCAGGGGTAGAAAACACCATATATTTT.

The V call is TRBV6-5, the J call TRBJ1-5; tentative D call: TRBD1 (6 bases). CDR1 MNHEY and CDR2 SVGAGI come from the germline V gene. The V gene lost 4 bases and the J gene lost 7 bases, with 8 bases spanning the gap. The CDR3 sequence is 12 residues long. The CDR3 sequence: CASSSGGQPQHF. The CDR3 nucleotides read TGTGCCAGCAGTTCTGGGGGCCAGCCCCAGCATTTT.

The chain recombines TRBV4-1 with TRBJ2-2; perhaps TRBD1 as D (5 bases). CDR1 MGHRA and CDR2 YSYEKL come from the germline V gene. CDR3 length: 14 amino acids. V lost 8 bases and J lost 2, with 12 bases in between. CDR3 sequence: CASGPQGNTGELFF. Here the CDR3 DNA reads TGCGCCAGCGGACCTCAGGGTAACACCGGGGAGCTGTTTTTT.

The rearrangement uses TRBV24-1 and TRBJ1-2, with 9 positions matching TRBD1. Germline V CDR1 and CDR2: KGHDR, SFDVKD. The CDR3 totals 15 residues. V lost 4 bases to trimming and J lost 6 bases; unmatched junction nucleotides: 8. CDR3 loop: CATSDGPGQGNGYTF. DNA of the CDR3: TGTGCCACCAGTGACGGCCCGGGACAGGGAAATGGCTACACCTTC.

This rearrangement joins TRBV7-3 to TRBJ2-7; TRBD1 aligns across 10 bases. Trimming at V came to 5 bases and at J to 6 bases, leaving 10 bases not matched to a gene. The CDR3 loop spans 15 amino acids. Per the germline V gene, CDR1 is SGHTA and CDR2 is FQGTGA. The DNA for the CDR3 is TGTGCCAGCAGCCCCCGGACAGGGGGATTTGCCGAGCAGTACTTC. Protein: CASSPRTGGFAEQYF.

J is TRBJ1-6 and V is TRBV19, with 9 bases lining up with TRBD1. The V gene end was trimmed by 6 bases and the J gene end by 10 bases; junction bases not matched to a gene: 10. Germline CDR1 and CDR2: LNHDA and SQIVND (reference sequence). The CDR3 spans 15 residues. CDR3 in amino acids: CASREQGALGSPLHF. Written as DNA, the CDR3 is TGTGCCAGTAGGGAACAGGGGGCGCTGGGATCACCCCTCCACTTT.

This clone has more than one count but fewer than ten. The CDR3 DNA reads TGTGCCAGCAGTTTCTGGGGGCCACCCTACGAGCAGTACTTC. Amino acid sequence: CASSFWGPPYEQYF. The chain recombines TRBV28 with TRBJ2-7; maybe TRBD1 (6 bases). CDR1 is MDHEN and CDR2 is SYDVKM in the germline V gene. V lost 3 bases to trimming and J lost 2 bases, with 11 bases between them. This CDR3 has 14 amino acids.